This T cell receptor (beta chain) was retrieved from a study of graft-versus-host responses after intestinal transplantation. Study-wide findings and caveats: The recipient marrow held GvH clones, and some of them showed up first in ileum or blood.

A remark on this clone: Its antigen is not identified.

CDR3 length: 15 amino acids. The germline V gene has CDR1 GTSNPN and CDR2 SVGIG (reference sequence). V lost 5 bases to trimming and J lost 1 base; unmatched junction nucleotides: 10. The method was immunoSEQ multiplex PCR; TCRdb's version includes in-frame clones alone and lacks a portion of them. This sample has 20,000 to 25,000 clones, with almost 95% found just once. The sequence was obtained from a human patient who received an intestinal transplant, so some T cells may come from the graft donor. This chain links TRBV30 with TRBJ1-1; 7 nucleotides match TRBD1. The sample in question was PBMCs, obtained about 9 months after intestinal transplant. Here the CDR3 reads CAWDREGYENTEAFF. The CDR3 coding sequence is TGTGCCTGGGACAGGGAGGGTTACGAGAACACTGAAGCTTTCTTT.